This TCR beta chain emerged from a study of T cells in Graves' hyperthyroidism and ophthalmopathy. General study findings and limits: Blood also showed most of the thyroid clonotypes that were expanded above 0.001.

This clonotype has more than one count but fewer than ten. Its antigen is undetermined. Authors of the study amplified TCR beta CDR3 regions from RNA transcripts. HTBI primers drove first-round RT-PCR of the TCR CDR3. Each CDR3 protein gets one entry after TCRdb re-called the multiplex PCR reads with MiXCR. The sample has hundreds of thousands of distinct CDR3 sequences, approximately 14% seen once. The clonotype comes from a young woman with Graves' hyperthyroidism that later progressed to Graves' ophthalmopathy. Sequenced sample: blood.

The CDR3 DNA reads TGTGCCAGCAGTTACGGTTTCGTTGAGCAGTTCTTC. It yields the protein CASSYGFVEQFF. V is TRBV6-6 and J is TRBJ2-1; D remains unclear. CDR3 length: 12 residues. CDR1 is MNHNY, CDR2 SVGAGI, per germline (reference sequence). The V end was cut by 2 bases, the J end by 9 bases, with 8 bases between.